Presented here are 30 T cell receptor beta chains from one specimen sequenced in a study of spatial heterogeneity in lung cancer. Notes on the study in general: One measure, the expanded intratumoral alpha and beta TCR count, tracked tumor mutation counts.

Antigen specificity for these receptors is unknown. Sample time point: sample taken at primary tumor resection. TCRdb redid the calling of the 5' RACE reads with MiXCR, one entry per CDR3 protein. The repertoire holds approximately 11,000 distinct CDR3 sequences, with approximately 14% as singletons. Sequenced here: lung tumor tissue, sampled at surgery. The receptors come from a male donor with early-stage non-small cell lung cancer.

This clonotype has at least ten counts. The CDR3 loop reads CASSLRGGWDGYTF. The CDR3, as DNA: TGCGCCAGCAGCCTAAGAGGGGGTTGGGATGGCTACACCTTC. The chain couples TRBV4-1 to TRBJ1-2; TRBD1 might be the D (6 bases). This CDR3 region has 14 residues. Germline CDR1 and CDR2: MGHRA and YSYEKL. V gave up 4 bases and J gave up 6 bases, with 15 bases separating them.

In its sample, this clonotype ranks as medium-sized (0.01 to 0.1%). The V and J genes are TRBV20-1 and TRBJ1-2, with 7 bases matching TRBD1. The CDR3 runs 12 residues. The germline V gene has CDR1 DFQATT and CDR2 SNEGSKA (reference sequence). After removal of 3 bases from V and 4 bases from J, the junction contained 2 bases not matched to a gene. The CDR3 loop reads CSASGQAYGYTF. The CDR3 region has the DNA TGCAGTGCTAGCGGACAGGCCTATGGCTACACCTTC.

The chain uses TRBV6-1 and TRBJ2-1; no definite D call. Germline V gene lookup returns CDR1 MNHNS and CDR2 SASEGT. This CDR3 region has 13 residues. Trimming took 6 bases from V and 2 from J, leaving 8 bases between them. CDR3 nucleotides: TGTGCCAGCAGCGAGGTAGCCTACAATGAGCAGTTCTTC. Translated, it gives CASSEVAYNEQFF.

The CDR3 DNA sequence: TGTGCCAGCAGCCGAACAGGGGAGGGAACCTACGAGCAGTACTTC. This gives the protein CASSRTGEGTYEQYF. This chain links TRBV7-8 with TRBJ2-7, with D perhaps matching TRBD1 or TRBD2 (7 bases each). Germline CDR1 reads SGHVS; CDR2 reads FQNEAQ. Trimming pared 5 bases from V and 2 bases from J, leaving 16 bases between. The CDR3 is 15 residues long.

This clonotype showed up just a few times. The V gene is TRBV9, the J gene TRBJ2-7; tentative D call: TRBD1 (6 bases). V was trimmed by 2 bases and J by 0 bases, leaving 18 bases between them. Germline CDR1 reads SGDLS; CDR2 reads YYNGEE. The CDR3 has 17 amino acids. CDR3 DNA: TGTGCCAGCAGCGTGTCTCCACAGGACAGCAGCTCCTACGAGCAGTACTTC. It encodes CASSVSPQDSSSYEQYF. The variable domain in full, completed from reference TRBV9 and TRBJ2-7, reads DSGVTQTPKHLITATGQRVTLRCSPRSGDLSVYWYQQSLDQGLQFLIQYYNGEERAKGNILERFSAQQFPDLHSELNLSSLELGDSALYFCASSVSPQDSSSYEQYFGPGTRLTVT.

The table lists this clonotype with many counts. The rearrangement uses TRBV7-6 and TRBJ1-1; possible D gene TRBD1, 6 bases. The CDR3 has 13 amino acids. Trimming shortened V by 5 bases and J by 3 bases, and 10 bases separated the two germline ends. Germline V gives CDR1 SGHVS, CDR2 FNYEAQ. DNA of the CDR3: TGTGCCAGCAGCAACAGGGTCGACACTGAAGCTTTCTTT. Its translation: CASSNRVDTEAFF.

This clonotype was seen a few times. This chain uses TRBV24-1 with TRBJ1-1; TRBD1 matches 11 bases. V lost 7 bases to trimming and J lost 1 base; unmatched junction nucleotides: 4. In germline, CDR1 is KGHDR, CDR2 SFDVKD. The CDR3 runs 15 residues. The CDR3 DNA follows: TGTGCCACCAGCGGACAGGGGGCCCAGAACACTGAAGCTTTCTTT. Amino acid sequence: CATSGQGAQNTEAFF.

This clonotype came up once. Germline is not matched at one junction end, which may reflect a read error. The chain links TRBV5-5 to TRBJ1-5, with 8 bases matching TRBD1. Germline V gene sequence: CDR1 SGHKS, CDR2 YYEKEE (reference sequence). The length of the CDR3 is 16 residues. DNA for the CDR3: TGCGCCAGCAGCCCGACAGGGGACGGGAGCAATCAGCCCCAGCATTTT. Translation gives CASSPTGDGSNQPQHF.

This clonotype came up a few times. This rearrangement joins TRBV3-1 to TRBJ2-1; D remains unclear. Trimming removed 1 base at V and 7 bases at J, with 8 bases between. Germline V lookup: CDR1 LGHDT, CDR2 YNNKEL (reference sequence). The CDR3 contains 13 residues. DNA of the CDR3: TGTGCCAGCAGCCAAGTACCGGGTAATGAGCAGTTCTTC. This sequence encodes CASSQVPGNEQFF.

This clonotype was found many times. The chain links TRBV15 to TRBJ2-7, with a weak D call TRBD2 (6 bases). The germline V gene encodes CDR1 LNHNV and CDR2 YYDKDF (reference sequence). With 0 bases removed from V and 1 base from J, the gap between germline ends came to 16 bases. The CDR3 covers 17 residues. The CDR3 DNA follows: TGTGCCACCAGCAGAGATAATGGTAGCGGAGATTCCTACGAGCAGTACTTC. Translating gives CATSRDNGSGDSYEQYF.

By frequency in the sample, this clonotype is medium-sized (0.01 to 0.1%). The CDR3 region is CASSLRWADNTQYF. Here the CDR3 DNA reads TGTGCCAGCAGCTTGAGATGGGCGGACAATACGCAGTATTTT. The chain employs TRBV5-6 and TRBJ2-3; D perhaps matches TRBD1 (5 bases). The V gene lost 1 base and the J gene lost 7 bases, with 13 bases spanning the gap. The germline V gene encodes CDR1 SGHDT and CDR2 YYEEEE. The CDR3 covers 14 residues.

In this sample, this clonotype turned up a few times. The chain links TRBV29-1 to TRBJ1-1; weak D call: TRBD1 (5 bases). The CDR3 is made up of 13 amino acids. V lost 6 bases to trimming and J lost 0 bases, with 11 bases between them. CDR1 is SQVTM and CDR2 is ANQGSEA in the germline V gene. The CDR3, as DNA: TGCAGCGTCGGGGGACCCATGAACACTGAAGCTTTCTTT. As protein: CSVGGPMNTEAFF.

At least ten counts were recorded for this clonotype. This chain joins TRBV11-2 and TRBJ2-2; D gene unclear. The length of the CDR3 is 13 residues. CDR1 and CDR2 from the germline V gene are SGHAT and FQNNGV. V lost 0 bases to trimming and J lost 4 bases, with 3 bases between them. CDR3 region: CASSLDGTGELFF. CDR3 bases: TGTGCCAGCAGCTTAGATGGCACCGGGGAGCTGTTTTTT.

Relative to its sample, this clonotype is large. The chain has TRBV3-1 and TRBJ2-7, with D perhaps TRBD1 (6 bases). This CDR3 contains 13 residues. Trimming cost V 2 bases and J 5 bases, with 10 bases left between them. The germline V gene encodes CDR1 LGHDT and CDR2 YNNKEL (reference sequence). The CDR3 loop is CASSQRQGNEQYF. For the CDR3, the DNA is TGTGCCAGCAGCCAACGGCAGGGGAACGAGCAGTACTTC.

V and J are TRBV7-9 and TRBJ1-4; no clear D. The CDR3 consists of 13 residues. The germline V gene has CDR1 SEHNR and CDR2 FQNEAQ (reference sequence). The V end lost 6 bases, the J end lost 4 bases, and 9 bases lay between the germline ends. CDR3 DNA sequence: TGTGCCAGCAGACGAGAGGTTAATGAAAAACTGTTTTTT. Its protein is CASRREVNEKLFF.

This clonotype was picked up many times. This rearrangement joins TRBV9 to TRBJ2-7; D is perhaps TRBD1 (5 bases). The germline gives CDR1 SGDLS, CDR2 YYNGEE. The CDR3 has 15 residues. With 0 bases removed from V and 3 bases from J, the gap between germline ends came to 13 bases. The CDR3 reads CASSVDGRANYEQYF. The CDR3 DNA sequence: TGTGCCAGCAGCGTAGATGGCAGGGCAAACTACGAGCAGTACTTC.

This clonotype ranks as medium-sized. V and J are TRBV11-3 and TRBJ2-2, with 9 bases matching TRBD2. The germline V gene encodes CDR1 SGHNT and CDR2 YENEEA. Trimming cost V 5 bases and J 0 bases; bases outside gene matches: 4. The CDR3 consists of 16 residues. CDR3: CASSDRLAANTGELFF. The CDR3 bases are TGTGCCAGCAGCGATAGACTAGCGGCGAACACCGGGGAGCTGTTTTTT.

This clonotype has a count of ten or more. The genes are TRBV12-3 or TRBV12-4 and TRBJ2-2; 11 bases fit TRBD2. Trimming at V came to 5 bases and at J to 3 bases, leaving 14 bases not matched to a gene. The CDR3 spans 19 residues. In nucleotides, the CDR3 is TGTGCCAGCAGTCCCCATCTAGCGGGAGGACCCACTGACACCGGGGAGCTGTTTTTT. As protein: CASSPHLAGGPTDTGELFF.

The gene calls are TRBV4-3 and TRBJ2-1; 16 nucleotides match TRBD2. Germline V gives CDR1 LGHNA, CDR2 YSLEER. With V trimmed by 3 bases and J by 15 bases, 14 bases remained unmatched. The CDR3 runs 17 residues. CDR3 residues: CASSQAYGTSGREKVFF. The CDR3 coding sequence is TGCGCCAGCAGCCAGGCATACGGGACTAGCGGGAGGGAAAAGGTGTTCTTC.

This clonotype was seen ten or more times. V usage is TRBV20-1 and J usage is TRBJ2-7; 12 positions agree with TRBD2. This CDR3 spans 14 amino acids. The V gene end was trimmed by 4 bases and the J gene end by 2 bases; junction bases not matched to a gene: 3. Germline V lookup: CDR1 DFQATT, CDR2 SNEGSKA (reference sequence). The CDR3 sequence: CSATGLAGTYEQYF. DNA for the CDR3: TGCAGTGCTACTGGACTAGCGGGAACCTACGAGCAGTACTTC.

This clonotype was found many times. The rearrangement uses TRBV10-3 and TRBJ2-7, with TRBD2 identical over 12 bases. The V gene end was trimmed by 6 bases and the J gene end by 3 bases; junction bases not matched to a gene: 9. Per the germline V gene, CDR1 is ENHRY and CDR2 is SYGVKD. This CDR3 has 16 amino acids. In nucleotides, the CDR3 is TGTGCCATCAGGGAGACTAGCGGGAGAGGGGGCTACGAGCAGTACTTC. Protein: CAIRETSGRGGYEQYF.

In its sample, this clonotype was seen many times. The chain couples TRBV27 to TRBJ2-3; unclear D gene. The V gene lost 1 base and the J gene lost 2 bases, with 10 bases spanning the gap. Germline V gene data show CDR1 as MNHEY and CDR2 as SMNVEV (reference sequence). The CDR3 loop spans 15 amino acids. The CDR3 here is CASSLYYRSTDTQYF. CDR3 in DNA: TGTGCCAGCAGTTTATACTACAGATCCACAGATACGCAGTATTTT.

By frequency in the sample, this clonotype is large. The chain employs TRBV5-1 and TRBJ2-7; no clear D. Germline values: CDR1 SGHRS, CDR2 YFSETQ. The CDR3 covers 13 residues. Trimming removed 2 bases from V and 3 bases from J, with 9 bases in between. In nucleotides, the CDR3 is TGCGCCAGCAGCTTCGGACCCCGCTACGAGCAGTACTTC. This codes for CASSFGPRYEQYF.

The chain recombines TRBV29-1 with TRBJ2-5, with a tentative D call TRBD2 (5 bases). CDR1 and CDR2 from the germline V gene are SQVTM and ANQGSEA. V was shortened by 7 bases and J by 3 bases, with 6 bases between the two germline ends. CDR3 size: 10 residues. The CDR3 sequence is CSGAEETQYF. CDR3 nucleotide sequence: TGCAGCGGAGCGGAAGAGACCCAGTACTTC.

This clonotype has at least ten counts. The J gene is TRBJ2-7, the V gene TRBV5-1; D uncertain. The CDR3 runs to 16 residues. Trimming removed 0 bases from V and 3 bases from J, with 16 bases in between. The V gene's germline CDR1 is SGHRS and CDR2 YFSETQ. CDR3 in amino acids: CASSLEPAGRVYEQYF. CDR3 nucleotide sequence: TGCGCCAGCAGCTTGGAACCCGCCGGGCGCGTCTACGAGCAGTACTTC. Filled out from reference TRBV5-1 and TRBJ2-7, the complete variable domain reads KAGVTQTPRYLIKTRGQQVTLSCSPISGHRSVSWYQQTPGQGLQFLFEYFSETQRNKGNFPGRFSGRQFSNSRSEMNVSTLELGDSALYLCASSLEPAGRVYEQYFGPGTRLTVT.

This clonotype was seen ten or more times. The chain has TRBV9 and TRBJ2-3; no clear D. Germline values: CDR1 SGDLS, CDR2 YYNGEE. The CDR3 has 13 amino acids. V gave up 4 bases and J gave up 5 bases, with 11 bases separating them. The CDR3 reads CASSFYLGDTQYF. As DNA, the CDR3 is TGTGCCAGCAGCTTCTATCTCGGAGATACGCAGTATTTT.

This clonotype is medium-sized by share. This chain connects TRBV3-1 to TRBJ2-2; TRBD2 might be the D (6 bases). Germline V gene sequence: CDR1 LGHDT, CDR2 YNNKEL (reference sequence). With 4 bases removed from V and 5 bases from J, the gap between germline ends came to 14 bases. The CDR3 has 15 amino acids. As DNA, the CDR3 is TGTGCCAGCAGCCCCCAGCGGGTGAGGACCGGGGAGCTGTTTTTT. Protein sequence: CASSPQRVRTGELFF.

This clonotype qualifies as medium-sized. The chain couples TRBV20-1 to TRBJ2-5, with 9 bases identical to TRBD2. The germline gives CDR1 DFQATT, CDR2 SNEGSKA (reference sequence). The CDR3 has 16 amino acids. V was clipped by 0 bases and J by 5 bases; unmatched bases: 10. The CDR3 spells CSARDAGGNRLETQYF. The CDR3 nucleotides are TGCAGTGCTAGAGACGCGGGGGGGAATCGATTGGAGACCCAGTACTTC.

DNA of the CDR3: TGTGCCAGCAGCGCTCCTTCCCAGGGACGGAATGAGCAGTTCTTC. It encodes CASSAPSQGRNEQFF. The rearrangement joins TRBV7-2 to TRBJ2-1; the D gene could be TRBD1 or TRBD2 (5 bases each). Germline CDR1 reads SGHTA; CDR2 reads FQGNSA. This CDR3 comprises 15 residues. V gave up 5 bases and J gave up 7 bases, with 18 bases separating them.

This clonotype was detected a few times. The J gene is TRBJ1-5, the V gene TRBV7-2; D is ambiguous. V shed 5 bases and J shed 4 bases, with 9 bases lying between them. This CDR3 comprises 13 residues. Germline values: CDR1 SGHTA, CDR2 FQGNSA. The CDR3 coding sequence is TGTGCCAGCAGCCCGAACACGAATCAGCCCCAGCATTTT. This sequence encodes CASSPNTNQPQHF.